Below, 10 T cell receptor beta chains from the same sample are listed, as sequenced in a study of blood T cell repertoires in COVID-19 (TCRdb year 2020). The receptor library was made with the immunoSEQ multiplex PCR assay. In TCRdb, the immuneACCESS table is reduced to in-frame sequences with V and J assigned. These tables do not hold every clone; where another copy was compared, an unresolved V gene accounts for under half, and the others remain unexplained. The sample has around 68,000 clones on record, under 85% of them singletons. The ten largest clones add up to 8.5% to 10% of the sample. Sequenced material: peripheral blood. The receptors were gathered from a woman aged 45-65 years with acute or convalescent COVID-19.

There are a few counts of this clone. The CDR3 protein is CASSPPGQGFDTQYF. CDR3 nucleotides: TGTGCCAGCAGCCCACCGGGACAGGGCTTCGATACGCAGTATTTT. This chain uses TRBV2 with TRBJ2-3; 9 bases are a match to TRBD1. This CDR3 region has 15 residues. Germline CDR1 SNHLY, CDR2 FYNNEI. After removal of 6 bases from V and 6 bases from J, the junction contained 10 bases not matched to a gene.

CDR3 loop: CASSFQGLEQFF. CDR3 nucleotide sequence: TGTGCCAGCAGTTTTCAGGGTCTTGAGCAGTTCTTC. V usage is TRBV27 and J usage is TRBJ2-1, with D perhaps matching TRBD1 (5 bases). The V end was cut by 3 bases, the J end by 9 bases, with 9 bases between. Germline assignment: CDR1 MNHEY and CDR2 SMNVEV (reference sequence). The CDR3 is 12 residues long.

This clone was detected only a few times. The V call is TRBV4-1, the J call TRBJ2-4; D might be TRBD2 (5 bases). Trimming left V 0 bases short and J 4 bases short, with 10 bases between. The CDR3 totals 15 residues. The germline V gene has CDR1 MGHRA and CDR2 YSYEKL. CDR3 DNA: TGCGCCAGCAGCCAAGAAGGGAGCGGTAAAAACATTCAGTACTTC. Its translation: CASSQEGSGKNIQYF.

The V call is TRBV18, the J call TRBJ2-1, with 9 positions matching TRBD2. Trimming took 3 bases from V and 2 from J; bases not matched to a gene: 8. The CDR3 runs 17 residues. Germline V lookup: CDR1 KGHSH, CDR2 LQKENI. The CDR3 DNA is TGTGCCAGCTCACCTAATGATAGCGGGAGTACCTACAATGAGCAGTTCTTC. This gives the protein CASSPNDSGSTYNEQFF.

The table lists this clone with a few counts. This chain connects TRBV30 to TRBJ1-3; no clear D. The germline gives CDR1 GTSNPN, CDR2 SVGIG (reference sequence). CDR3 length: 14 residues. V lost 6 bases and J lost 4, with 16 bases in between. CDR3 bases: TGTGCCTGCCCCCCCTCGACTGGAGGAAACACCATATATTTT. Its protein is CACPPSTGGNTIYF.

A few counts support this clone. This chain joins TRBV3-1 (or the pseudogene TRBV3-2) and TRBJ1-1; D perhaps matches TRBD1 (6 bases). The CDR3 runs to 14 residues. V dropped 4 bases and J dropped 3 bases, with 12 bases sitting between them. Germline CDR1 reads LGHDT; CDR2 reads YNNKEL (reference sequence). The CDR3 region has the DNA TGTGCCAGCAGCCCCCTGGGGACATACACTGAAGCTTTCTTT. Amino acid sequence: CASSPLGTYTEAFF.

The V call is TRBV18, the J call TRBJ1-1, with D perhaps matching TRBD1 (6 bases). The CDR3 spans 16 residues. CDR1 and CDR2 from the germline V gene are KGHSH and LQKENI. V lost 2 bases, J lost 0 bases, and 13 bases lay in between. CDR3 region: CASSPVDSVLNTEAFF. DNA of the CDR3: TGTGCCAGCTCACCAGTGGACAGTGTTTTGAACACTGAAGCTTTCTTT.

V gene TRBV5-6 combines with J gene TRBJ2-5, with 9 positions matching TRBD1. This CDR3 contains 15 residues. CDR1 and CDR2 (germline): SGHDT, YYEEEE. The junction had 9 bases not matched to a gene; V was cut back by 4 bases and J by 5 bases. CDR3 amino acids: CASSQDRGAFETQYF. CDR3 coding DNA: TGTGCCAGCAGCCAGGACAGGGGAGCATTTGAGACCCAGTACTTC.

The rearrangement uses TRBV30 and TRBJ2-7; 7 bases map to TRBD2. The germline gives CDR1 GTSNPN, CDR2 SVGIG (reference sequence). CDR3 length equals 13 residues. Trimming at V came to 8 bases and at J to 2 bases, leaving 9 bases not matched to a gene. The CDR3 is CAGNRDYTYEQYF. The CDR3 DNA reads as TGTGCCGGCAACCGGGACTATACCTACGAGCAGTACTTC.

This chain joins TRBV4-3 and TRBJ1-2; D may be TRBD1 (5 bases). Germline values: CDR1 LGHNA, CDR2 YSLEER. The CDR3 loop spans 16 amino acids. V lost 1 base to trimming and J lost 8 bases, with 20 bases between them. The CDR3 protein is CASSQGLASGLWGYTF. The CDR3 DNA is TGCGCCAGCAGCCAAGGACTAGCCTCGGGACTATGGGGCTACACCTTC.